The 15 T cell receptor beta chains in this list originate from one sample, sequenced in a study of early T cells in non-severe SARS-CoV-2 infection. TCRdb re-derived calls from the 5' RACE reads in MiXCR, one entry per CDR3 protein. The repertoire holds just under 60,000 distinct CDR3 sequences, with 6.5% to 8.5% as singletons. Sequencing was carried out using whole blood. These TCRs come from an adult who was a healthcare worker with PCR-confirmed SARS-CoV-2 infection or an uninfected control (not recorded which).

This clonotype was counted ten times or more. CDR3 sequence: CSASVTGMNTEAFF. The DNA of the CDR3 is TGCAGTGCTAGTGTTACAGGGATGAACACTGAAGCTTTCTTT. The chain recombines TRBV20-1 with TRBJ1-1; D is possibly TRBD1 (6 bases). CDR3 size: 14 residues. The germline V gene encodes CDR1 DFQATT and CDR2 SNEGSKA (reference sequence). Trimming took off 3 bases at V and 0 bases at J, with 11 bases between the two ends.

The sample holds a few counts of this clonotype. This chain joins TRBV29-1 and TRBJ2-7; TRBD1 might be the D (6 bases). The CDR3 length is 13 residues. V lost 7 bases and J 2 bases, leaving 15 bases between the germline ends. Germline CDR1 is SQVTM and CDR2 is ANQGSEA. The CDR3 bases are TGCAGCGCCTCACAGGGAGCGGCCTACGAGCAGTACTTC. Translating it yields CSASQGAAYEQYF.

V gene TRBV6-5 combines with J gene TRBJ2-7, with unresolved D. Germline V CDR1 and CDR2: MNHEY, SVGAGI. This CDR3 spans 14 amino acids. Trimming removed 5 bases from V and 9 bases from J, with 20 bases in between. DNA for the CDR3: TGTGCCAGCAGTAACGCCCCGACCCCCGCGGTGCAGTACTTC. This codes for CASSNAPTPAVQYF.

The V and J genes are TRBV5-1 and TRBJ2-3, with 8 bases lining up with TRBD1. CDR3 length: 15 residues. With V trimmed by 5 bases and J by 2 bases, 7 bases remained unmatched. CDR1 is SGHRS, CDR2 YFSETQ, per germline. Here the CDR3 DNA reads TGCGCCAGCAGGCGCGCGGACAGGGCCACAGATACGCAGTATTTT. This sequence encodes CASRRADRATDTQYF. The entire variable domain, with the rest obtained from reference TRBV5-1 and TRBJ2-3, is as follows: KAGVTQTPRYLIKTRGQQVTLSCSPISGHRSVSWYQQTPGQGLQFLFEYFSETQRNKGNFPGRFSGRQFSNSRSEMNVSTLELGDSALYLCASRRADRATDTQYFGPGTRLTVL.

On this clonotype itself: This may arise from a read error, as a much more abundant clone is one base away. The chain has TRBV7-8 and TRBJ2-1; D unresolved. In germline, CDR1 is SGHVS, CDR2 FQNEAQ. The CDR3 extends over 13 amino acids. This CDR3 is CASSLGGDNKQFF. The DNA of the CDR3 is TGTGCCAGCAGCTTAGGCGGAGACAATAAGCAGTTCTTC. Based on the CDR3 plus reference TRBV7-8 and TRBJ2-1, the full variable domain is GAGVSQSPRYKVAKRGQDVALRCDPISGHVSLFWYQQALGQGPEFLTYFQNEAQLDKSGLPSDRFFAERPEGSVSTLKIQRTQQEDSAVYLCASSLGGDNKQFFGPGTRLTVL.

The rearrangement uses TRBV4-2 and TRBJ2-1, with TRBD2 matching 7 bases. The CDR3 runs 14 residues. In germline, CDR1 is LGHNA, CDR2 YNFKEQ. Trimming cost V 5 bases and J 4 bases; bases outside gene matches: 5. The CDR3 reads CASSGGDSYNEQFF. CDR3 DNA: TGTGCCAGCAGCGGGGGGGATAGTTACAATGAGCAGTTCTTC.

The V call is TRBV20-1, the J call TRBJ2-6; no reliable D call. The CDR3 is 15 residues long. Germline CDR1 and CDR2: DFQATT and SNEGSKA (reference sequence). V lost 3 bases to trimming and J lost 0 bases, with 9 bases between them. DNA for the CDR3: TGCAGTGCTAGTCAACCACTCTCTGGGGCCAACGTCCTGACTTTC. Amino acids: CSASQPLSGANVLTF.

This clonotype was seen repeatedly, ten times or more. CDR3 sequence reads: CSYSDNRGGNEQFF. The CDR3 nucleotides read TGCAGTTACTCCGATAACAGGGGCGGGAATGAGCAGTTCTTC. This rearrangement joins TRBV20-1 to TRBJ2-1, with 7 bases aligning to TRBD1. The CDR3 has 14 amino acids. J lost 7 bases, V lost 8 bases, and 14 bases had no gene match. CDR1 is DFQATT and CDR2 is SNEGSKA in the germline V gene (reference sequence).

This rearrangement joins TRBV7-8 to TRBJ2-7, with TRBD1 as a possible D gene (6 bases). The CDR3 is made up of 14 amino acids. V lost 1 base to trimming and J lost 3 bases, with 10 bases between them. Germline CDR1 reads SGHVS; CDR2 reads FQNEAQ. The CDR3 bases are TGTGCCAGCAGCTTAGGAGGGGACATCTACGAGCAGTACTTC. It specifies CASSLGGDIYEQYF.

The rearrangement uses TRBV24-1 and TRBJ2-3; the D is unclear. Germline values: CDR1 KGHDR, CDR2 SFDVKD. The V gene lost 9 bases and the J gene lost 4 bases, with 10 bases spanning the gap. CDR3 length: 12 amino acids. The CDR3 DNA reads TGTGCCACCCGCGACCCTTCAGATACGCAGTATTTT. Its translation: CATRDPSDTQYF.

V usage is TRBV5-1 and J usage is TRBJ1-6; 10 nucleotides line up with TRBD1. After removal of 4 bases from V and 7 bases from J, the junction contained 8 bases not matched to a gene. Germline V lookup: CDR1 SGHRS, CDR2 YFSETQ. CDR3 length: 16 residues. The CDR3 region has the DNA TGCGCCAGCAGCGATGCCGGGGGACAGGGGAATTCACCCCTCCACTTT. It specifies CASSDAGGQGNSPLHF.

This clonotype was counted only a few times. The rearrangement joins TRBV2 to TRBJ2-5, with D hard to call. The V gene lost 3 bases and the J gene lost 5 bases, with 10 bases spanning the gap. Germline V lookup: CDR1 SNHLY, CDR2 FYNNEI. The CDR3 spans 13 residues. CDR3 region: CASSDIGPETQYF. The CDR3 coding sequence is TGTGCCAGCAGTGATATTGGCCCGGAGACCCAGTACTTC.

This clonotype has more than one count but fewer than ten. The V and J genes are TRBV28 and TRBJ2-1; TRBD2 might be the D (5 bases). The length of the CDR3 is 12 residues. Per the germline V gene, CDR1 is MDHEN and CDR2 is SYDVKM. The ends were cut back, 3 bases at V and 12 bases at J, with 12 bases in the middle. CDR3 protein: CASSFPTRGQFF. CDR3 DNA sequence: TGTGCCAGCAGTTTCCCGACCCGGGGGCAGTTCTTC.

This clonotype was seen at least ten times. This chain joins TRBV18 and TRBJ2-4; 13 bases are a match to TRBD2. V trimming: 0 bases; J trimming: 0 bases; junction bases outside the gene matches: 8. The germline V gene encodes CDR1 KGHSH and CDR2 LQKENI. The CDR3 extends over 20 amino acids. DNA of the CDR3: TGTGCCAGCTCACCACCCGAGGAGACTAGCGGGAGGCTAGCCAAAAACATTCAGTACTTC. Encoded protein: CASSPPEETSGRLAKNIQYF.

This clonotype was seen many times. The gene calls are TRBV24-1 and TRBJ2-7; no definite D call. Germline V gives CDR1 KGHDR, CDR2 SFDVKD. The germline V and J ends were trimmed by 0 bases and 5 bases, with 4 bases remaining between them. The length of the CDR3 is 12 residues. The CDR3 DNA reads as TGTGCCACCAGTGATTTGCGGGACGAGCAGTACTTC. It codes for CATSDLRDEQYF.